The 27 T cell receptor beta chains below were found in one sample sequenced in a study of pediatric ulcerative colitis. TCRdb's table, derived via immunoSEQ multiplex PCR, lists solely in-frame clones and lacks some. Of roughly 14,000 clones listed, 80% to 90% are singletons. The sample consisted of blood. These receptors came from a boy aged 10-17 years with moderate ulcerative colitis.

This rearrangement joins TRBV21-1 to TRBJ1-2. TRBV21-1 is classified as a pseudogene. This CDR3 contains 18 residues. This chain's CDR3 is CASSKWRDMVGPLCGYTF. The CDR3 nucleotides are TGTGCCAGCAGCAAATGGCGGGACATGGTAGGTCCATTGTGTGGCTACACCTTC.

V and J are TRBV19 and TRBJ2-1; the D is unclear. This CDR3 is 14 amino acids long. V lost 3 bases and J 0 bases, leaving 6 bases between the germline ends. Per the germline V gene, CDR1 is LNHDA and CDR2 is SQIVND (reference sequence). In DNA, the CDR3 is TGTGCCAGTAGTATCACAGACTCCTACAATGAGCAGTTCTTC. Translating gives CASSITDSYNEQFF.

The chain uses TRBV29-1 and TRBJ1-1; tentative D call: TRBD1 (6 bases). V gave up 7 bases and J gave up 5 bases, with 20 bases separating them. The CDR3 extends over 14 amino acids. Germline values: CDR1 SQVTM, CDR2 ANQGSEA. CDR3 in amino acids: CSASGGGRVTEAFF. CDR3 sequence (DNA): TGCAGCGCGTCCGGCGGGGGGCGTGTGACTGAAGCTTTCTTT.

The rearrangement links TRBV28 to TRBJ2-3; TRBD1 or TRBD2 may be the D gene (5 bases each). The ends were cut back, 8 bases at V and 0 bases at J, with 9 bases in the middle. Per germline, CDR1 MDHEN and CDR2 SYDVKM. The CDR3 totals 13 residues. The CDR3: CASGRDSTDTQYF. CDR3 sequence (DNA): TGTGCCAGCGGAAGGGACAGCACAGATACGCAGTATTTT.

The chain couples TRBV30 to TRBJ1-2; a possible D gene is TRBD1 (6 bases). Trimming removed 0 bases from V and 3 bases from J, with 11 bases in between. Germline V gene sequence: CDR1 GTSNPN, CDR2 SVGIG (reference sequence). The CDR3 extends over 14 amino acids. The DNA for the CDR3 is TGTGCCTGGAGTGTTTCGGGGGCTTACTATGGCTACACCTTC. Amino acids: CAWSVSGAYYGYTF.

This rearrangement joins TRBV5-6 to TRBJ2-7; D tentatively fits TRBD1 or TRBD2 (5 bases each). V was cut by 0 bases and J by 3 bases, with 13 bases left in between. CDR1 is SGHDT and CDR2 is YYEEEE in the germline V gene. The CDR3 contains 15 residues. The CDR3 region has the DNA TGTGCCAGCAGCTTGGGTTCCGGGGCGATCTACGAGCAGTACTTC. Protein sequence: CASSLGSGAIYEQYF.

The chain employs TRBV16 and TRBJ1-5; D is undetermined. The CDR3 covers 16 residues. With 0 bases removed from V and 0 bases from J, the gap between germline ends came to 9 bases. The germline V gene has CDR1 KGHSY and CDR2 FQNENV. In nucleotides, the CDR3 is TGTGCCAGCAGCCAATCGAGTCCTTATAGCAATCAGCCCCAGCATTTT. It is translated as CASSQSSPYSNQPQHF.

The sample holds a few counts of this clone. The genes are TRBV4-1 and TRBJ2-7, with no clear D. Per germline, CDR1 MGHRA and CDR2 YSYEKL. The CDR3 spans 11 residues. The V end was cut by 1 base, the J end by 5 bases, with 3 bases between. The CDR3 spells CASSQGDEQYF. Here the CDR3 DNA reads TGCGCCAGCAGCCAAGGGGACGAGCAGTACTTC.

This clone was detected only once. V and J are TRBV7-2 and TRBJ2-1, with TRBD2 matching 13 bases. The CDR3 is 16 amino acids. The junction had 8 bases not matched to a gene; V was cut back by 5 bases and J by 7 bases. The germline V gene has CDR1 SGHTA and CDR2 FQGNSA. The CDR3, as DNA: TGTGCCAGCAGCCCTCAGCCGGGACTAGCGGGGAATGAGCAGTTCTTC. This codes for CASSPQPGLAGNEQFF. Full variable domain (rest looked up from reference TRBV7-2 and TRBJ2-1): GAGVSQSPSNKVTEKGKDVELRCDPISGHTALYWYRQSLGQGLEFLIYFQGNSAPDKSGLPSDRFSAERTGGSVSTLTIQRTQQEDSAVYLCASSPQPGLAGNEQFFGPGTRLTVL.

The chain employs TRBV30 and TRBJ2-3; no definite D call. V was trimmed by 1 base and J by 5 bases, leaving 4 bases between them. CDR1 is GTSNPN and CDR2 is SVGIG in the germline V gene (reference sequence). This CDR3 is built from 11 residues. Here the CDR3 reads CAWSGKDTQYF. DNA of the CDR3: TGTGCCTGGAGTGGTAAAGATACGCAGTATTTT.

The chain joins TRBV27 to TRBJ2-7; unclear D gene. The germline V and J ends were trimmed by 7 bases and 3 bases, with 7 bases remaining between them. Germline V gene sequence: CDR1 MNHEY, CDR2 SMNVEV (reference sequence). CDR3 length: 11 residues. The CDR3 region has the DNA TGTGCCAGCATCGCCGGCTACGAGCAGTACTTC. As protein: CASIAGYEQYF.

This chain connects TRBV7-8 to TRBJ2-3; TRBD2 matches at 8 bases. Trimming cost V 5 bases and J 6 bases; bases outside gene matches: 4. From germline, CDR1 is SGHVS and CDR2 FQNEAQ. The CDR3 spans 13 residues. The chain's CDR3 is CASSKGTRDTQYF. The CDR3 DNA reads TGTGCCAGCAGCAAAGGGACTAGGGATACGCAGTATTTT.

The rearrangement uses TRBV5-4 and TRBJ2-4; D may be TRBD1 or TRBD2 (6 bases each). This CDR3 has 15 residues. Looked up from germline, CDR1 is SGHNT and CDR2 is YYREEE (reference sequence). Trimming removed 3 bases from V and 6 bases from J, with 16 bases in between. The CDR3 nucleotides are TGTGCCAGCAGCTCTGGGGGGCAGGAGGGAAACATTCAGTACTTC. Translated, it gives CASSSGGQEGNIQYF.

This clone is a singleton in its sample. The chain joins TRBV7-2 to TRBJ1-2; weak D call: TRBD1 (6 bases). The germline V gene has CDR1 SGHTA and CDR2 FQGNSA. The CDR3 contains 13 residues. V was clipped by 2 bases and J by 4 bases, with 8 bases between them. The CDR3 here is CASSLTGRYGYTF. The CDR3 nucleotides read TGTGCCAGCAGCTTAACAGGGCGCTATGGCTACACCTTC.

Only one count was recorded for this clone. V usage is TRBV27 and J usage is TRBJ1-3; no firm D call. V was cut by 2 bases and J by 2 bases, with 4 bases left in between. Germline CDR1 and CDR2: MNHEY and SMNVEV (reference sequence). The CDR3 is 13 amino acids. The CDR3 sequence is CASSLGAGNTIYF. Here the CDR3 DNA reads TGTGCCAGCAGTTTAGGCGCTGGAAACACCATATATTTT.

The rearrangement links TRBV6-1 to TRBJ2-7, with D perhaps TRBD1 (5 bases). CDR3 length: 15 residues. The germline V gene encodes CDR1 MNHNS and CDR2 SASEGT. V was clipped by 3 bases and J by 0 bases, with 12 bases between them. CDR3 loop: CASSEAGIYSYEQYF. CDR3 coding DNA: TGTGCCAGCAGTGAGGCAGGGATATACTCCTACGAGCAGTACTTC.

V is TRBV5-4 and J is TRBJ1-6; 7 nucleotides align to TRBD1. Losses at the gene ends were 2 bases for V and 9 bases for J; bases not matched to a gene: 14. The CDR3 extends over 17 amino acids. The V gene's germline CDR1 is SGHNT and CDR2 YYREEE (reference sequence). The CDR3 loop reads CASSLIRTGDRGSPLHF. The CDR3 DNA reads TGTGCCAGCAGCTTAATAAGAACAGGGGATCGGGGTTCACCCCTCCACTTT.

The J gene is TRBJ1-2, the V gene TRBV7-2; the match to TRBD1 covers 8 bases. Per the germline V gene, CDR1 is SGHTA and CDR2 is FQGNSA. The trim removed 1 base at V and 6 bases at J, leaving 7 bases unmatched. This CDR3 has 15 residues. The CDR3 DNA is TGTGCCAGCAGCTTAGACCAGACAGGGGCTCATGGCTACACCTTC. Its protein is CASSLDQTGAHGYTF.

The chain uses TRBV7-2 and TRBJ1-1; TRBD1 agrees at 10 bases. V shed 7 bases and J 6 bases; nucleotides not matched to a gene: 5. CDR1 is SGHTA and CDR2 is FQGNSA in the germline V gene. The CDR3 runs to 13 residues. The CDR3 loop reads CASIPGQGAEAFF. CDR3 DNA: TGTGCCAGCATCCCCGGACAGGGGGCTGAAGCTTTCTTT.

The J gene is TRBJ2-3, the V gene TRBV7-9; D unclear. The CDR3 is 13 amino acids. In germline, CDR1 is SEHNR, CDR2 FQNEAQ (reference sequence). Trimming left V 5 bases short and J 2 bases short, with 8 bases between. The CDR3 sequence is CASSPPTTDTQYF. The CDR3 nucleotides read TGTGCCAGCAGCCCACCGACCACAGATACGCAGTATTTT. The full variable domain, in which reference TRBV7-9 and TRBJ2-3 provide the parts outside the CDR3, is DTGVSQNPRHKITKRGQNVTFRCDPISEHNRLYWYRQTLGQGPEFLTYFQNEAQLEKSRLLSDRFSAERPKGSFSTLEIQRTEQGDSAMYLCASSPPTTDTQYFGPGTRLTVL.

This clone was found a few times. This sequence joins TRBV19 and TRBJ1-3; D remains ambiguous. Germline assignment: CDR1 LNHDA and CDR2 SQIVND (reference sequence). This CDR3 has 18 residues. V lost 7 bases and J 0 bases, leaving 22 bases between the germline ends. Written as DNA, the CDR3 is TGTGCCAGTAACCCAACTCTAGGACGGCTCGCCTCTGGAAACACCATATATTTT. Translated: CASNPTLGRLASGNTIYF.

The chain combines TRBV10-3 with TRBJ2-3; 12 bases are a match to TRBD2. From germline, CDR1 is ENHRY and CDR2 SYGVKD. The CDR3 length is 15 residues. V was pared by 10 bases and J by 2 bases, with 7 bases of the junction left unmatched. The DNA for the CDR3 is TGTGCCACCTCCGGGACTAGCGGGCCCACAGATACGCAGTATTTT. Translated: CATSGTSGPTDTQYF.

The J gene is TRBJ2-2, the V gene TRBV18, with a possible D match to TRBD1 (5 bases). Germline CDR1 KGHSH, CDR2 LQKENI. The CDR3 totals 16 residues. V lost 1 base to trimming and J lost 2 bases, with 11 bases between them. The CDR3 bases are TGTGCCAGCTCACCACAACGTCAGGGAAACACCGGGGAGCTGTTTTTT. Translating it yields CASSPQRQGNTGELFF.

This rearrangement joins TRBV11-3 to TRBJ1-4; D uncertain. Germline V lookup: CDR1 SGHNT, CDR2 YENEEA. The CDR3 runs 19 residues. V lost 5 bases, J lost 4 bases, and 26 bases lay in between. As DNA, the CDR3 is TGTGCCAGCAGCCCCCGCCCGGTGGAGGGCTCATCCGGTAATGAAAAACTGTTTTTT. This gives the protein CASSPRPVEGSSGNEKLFF.

The J gene is TRBJ2-5, the V gene TRBV7-9; 8 bases line up with TRBD1. CDR3 size: 16 residues. Germline V gene data show CDR1 as SEHNR and CDR2 as FQNEAQ (reference sequence). The ends lost 1 base at V and 2 bases at J; junction bases unmatched: 6. This chain's CDR3 is CASSLGSRTGQETQYF. The CDR3 DNA reads TGTGCCAGCAGCTTAGGGAGTCGGACAGGGCAAGAGACCCAGTACTTC.

This clone was seen more than once but under ten times. CDR3 residues: CASSLQGPAEAFF. The CDR3 DNA sequence: TGTGCCAGTAGCCTACAGGGTCCCGCTGAAGCTTTCTTT. The rearrangement joins TRBV19 to TRBJ1-1, with TRBD1 as a possible D gene (6 bases). Germline assignment: CDR1 LNHDA and CDR2 SQIVND (reference sequence). V was shortened by 6 bases and J by 6 bases, with 14 bases between the two germline ends. The CDR3 extends over 13 amino acids.

This clone has just one count. The chain combines TRBV28 with TRBJ2-7, with D possibly being TRBD1 (6 bases). V lost 7 bases to trimming and J lost 4 bases, with 23 bases between them. Germline V lookup: CDR1 MDHEN, CDR2 SYDVKM. This CDR3 comprises 16 residues. CDR3 nucleotide sequence: TGTGCCAGCAACAATCTACGGAGGCAGGGGAGTTACGAGCAGTACTTC. Residues: CASNNLRRQGSYEQYF. The whole variable domain, remainder taken from reference TRBV28 and TRBJ2-7, is DVKVTQSSRYLVKRTGEKVFLECVQDMDHENMFWYRQDPGLGLRLIYFSYDVKMKEKGDIPEGYSVSREKKERFSLILESASTNQTSMYLCASNNLRRQGSYEQYFGPGTRLTVT.